One and the same sample provided the 3 T cell receptor beta chains below, sequenced in a study of OX40 agonist ivuxolimab in advanced cancers. Method: immunoSEQ multiplex PCR; TCRdb's copy keeps in-frame clones and lacks some. The sample lists some 42,000 clones; 87% were seen once. Here the sequenced sample was CD4+ or CD8+ T cells sorted from blood, taken in a trial of the OX40 agonist ivuxolimab. The receptors stem from an adult with an advanced solid tumor such as melanoma, head and neck, liver or kidney cancer.

The V gene is TRBV2, the J gene TRBJ1-1; 10 bases map to TRBD1. The CDR3 covers 16 residues. Germline V gene lookup returns CDR1 SNHLY and CDR2 FYNNEI. V lost 8 bases and J lost 4; bases outside the gene matches: 13. The CDR3 reads CASRAGTGVSVTEAFF. The CDR3, as DNA: TGTGCCAGCCGAGCCGGGACAGGGGTGAGCGTCACTGAAGCTTTCTTT.

This clone was seen once. A junction end diverges from the germline sequence, so it may reflect a read error. The gene calls are TRBV18 and TRBJ1-1, with D possibly matching TRBD1 (5 bases). The germline CDR1 and CDR2 sequences are KGHSH and LQKENI. The CDR3 loop spans 17 amino acids. The CDR3 DNA reads TGTGCCAGATCACCGCAGGGACTGGGCAGGGTGAACACTGAAGCTTTCTTT. This gives the protein CARSPQGLGRVNTEAFF.

The chain is built from TRBV5-4 and TRBJ2-5; D could derive from TRBD1 or TRBD2 (5 bases each). Trimming left V 3 bases short and J 5 bases short, with 14 bases between. The CDR3 loop spans 14 amino acids. In germline, CDR1 is SGHNT, CDR2 YYREEE (reference sequence). The CDR3 region is CASSSARGEETQYF. CDR3 DNA sequence: TGTGCCAGCAGCTCCGCGAGGGGTGAGGAGACCCAGTACTTC.